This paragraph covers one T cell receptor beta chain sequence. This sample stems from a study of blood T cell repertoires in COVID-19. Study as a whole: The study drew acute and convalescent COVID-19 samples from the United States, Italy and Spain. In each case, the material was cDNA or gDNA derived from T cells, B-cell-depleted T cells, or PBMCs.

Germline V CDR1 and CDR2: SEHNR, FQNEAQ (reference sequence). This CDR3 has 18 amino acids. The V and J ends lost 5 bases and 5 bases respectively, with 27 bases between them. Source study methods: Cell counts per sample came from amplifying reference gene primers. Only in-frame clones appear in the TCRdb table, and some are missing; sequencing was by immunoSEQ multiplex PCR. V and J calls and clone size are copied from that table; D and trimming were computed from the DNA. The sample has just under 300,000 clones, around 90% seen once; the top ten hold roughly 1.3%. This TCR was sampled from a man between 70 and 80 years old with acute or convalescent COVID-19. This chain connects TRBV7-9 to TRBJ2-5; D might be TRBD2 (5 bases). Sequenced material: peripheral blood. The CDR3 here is CASSALVFGSASPETQYF. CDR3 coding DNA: TGTGCCAGCAGCGCACTAGTCTTTGGCTCGGCAAGTCCGGAGACCCAGTACTTC.